These 9 T cell receptor beta chains were all obtained from the same sample, sequenced in a study of cytomegalovirus exposure and HLA in healthy donors. PCR employed 60 Vbeta and 13 Jbeta primers. Assay used: immunoSEQ multiplex PCR; TCRdb lists only in-frame clones, some missing. The profile shows about 120,000 clones, about 70% of them singletons. Sequenced sample: PBMCs. The origin of the receptors is a woman aged 40 to 49 in good health and CMV-seropositive.

The V gene is TRBV27, the J gene TRBJ2-5; TRBD1 matches at 7 bases. The V gene's germline CDR1 is MNHEY and CDR2 SMNVEV (reference sequence). Trimming took 2 bases from V and 9 from J; bases not matched to a gene: 15. This CDR3 comprises 16 residues. DNA for the CDR3: TGTGCCAGCAGTTTAGTACGACCCTTGGACCAGGGGGCCCAGTACTTC. It specifies CASSLVRPLDQGAQYF.

Written as DNA, the CDR3 is TGTGCCAGCAGCCATAGGACAGGTGGAGGAGCCGGGGAGCTGTTTTTT. Protein: CASSHRTGGGAGELFF. The V and J genes are TRBV14 and TRBJ2-2, with 7 bases lining up with TRBD1. Germline V CDR1 and CDR2: SGHDN, FVKESK. Trimming removed 3 bases from V and 6 bases from J; junction bases left unmatched: 10. The CDR3 extends over 16 amino acids.

The gene calls are TRBV7-2 and TRBJ2-1; 7 positions agree with TRBD2. The germline gives CDR1 SGHTA, CDR2 FQGNSA. Germline trimming cut 3 bases from V and 0 bases from J; bases unmatched to any gene: 5. The CDR3 consists of 16 residues. CDR3 protein: CASSFSGTISYNEQFF. CDR3 DNA: TGTGCCAGCAGCTTTTCCGGGACTATCTCCTACAATGAGCAGTTCTTC.

The J gene is TRBJ1-1, the V gene TRBV11-1; TRBD1 matches 7 bases. From germline, CDR1 is SGHAT and CDR2 FQDESV (reference sequence). This CDR3 is 14 amino acids long. The junction had 3 bases not matched to a gene; V was cut back by 3 bases and J by 2 bases. The CDR3 nucleotides read TGTGCCAGCAGCTTGACAGGGACTAACACTGAAGCTTTCTTT. Its translation: CASSLTGTNTEAFF.

This chain connects TRBV7-9 to TRBJ1-1, with D hard to call. Trimming cost V 8 bases and J 4 bases, with 26 bases left between them. CDR3 length: 17 residues. Germline loops: CDR1 SEHNR, CDR2 FQNEAQ (reference sequence). CDR3 sequence: CASRYMGRDGITTEAFF. The CDR3 DNA follows: TGTGCCAGCCGATACATGGGTCGAGACGGGATAACCACTGAAGCTTTCTTT.

The chain employs TRBV4-2 and TRBJ1-6, with D perhaps TRBD1 (6 bases). This CDR3 spans 16 amino acids. The germline V and J ends were trimmed by 1 base and 7 bases, with 14 bases remaining between them. Looked up from germline, CDR1 is LGHNA and CDR2 is YNFKEQ. In DNA form, the CDR3 reads TGTGCCAGCAGCCAAGGCAGAGACAGGTCGAATTCACCCCTCCACTTT. Protein sequence: CASSQGRDRSNSPLHF.

This chain connects TRBV6-5 to TRBJ2-1; TRBD2 might be the D (6 bases). The V gene lost 8 bases and the J gene lost 5 bases, with 13 bases spanning the gap. The CDR3 has 13 amino acids. CDR1 is MNHEY and CDR2 is SVGAGI in the germline V gene. The CDR3 here is CASGRLDNNEQFF. CDR3 DNA: TGTGCCAGCGGACGACTAGACAACAATGAGCAGTTCTTC.

The V call is TRBV9, the J call TRBJ1-6; no clear D. CDR3 length: 15 amino acids. The ends were cut back, 0 bases at V and 9 bases at J, with 13 bases in the middle. Germline CDR1 reads SGDLS; CDR2 reads YYNGEE. CDR3 sequence reads: CASSVDTGLGSPLHF. As DNA, the CDR3 is TGTGCCAGCAGCGTAGACACGGGATTGGGTTCACCCCTCCACTTT.

J is TRBJ2-7 and V is TRBV7-8; D gene ambiguous. Germline CDR1 SGHVS, CDR2 FQNEAQ. This CDR3 contains 14 residues. V was shortened by 1 base and J by 3 bases, with 10 bases between the two germline ends. CDR3 loop: CASSLVGDNYEQYF. The CDR3 DNA follows: TGTGCCAGCAGCTTAGTCGGCGACAACTACGAGCAGTACTTC.